This is a list of T cell receptor beta chains from one sample in a study of cytotoxic CD8 clonotypes in ibrutinib-treated CLL. Profiling relied on immunoSEQ multiplex PCR, and the TCRdb table lists in-frame clones only, not all of them. Here the sample spans about 140,000 clones, over 75% being singletons. This specimen consisted of PBMCs, obtained after 36 months of ibrutinib treatment. All receptors derive from a human donor with chronic lymphocytic leukemia. Each CDR3 is given with its conserved first and last residue. The order of the fields is J gene, D gene, clone size, V gene, CDR3 protein, CDR3 DNA. The D gene is left open where the match is weak. The size entry is marked missing in some rows and otherwise reads once, few, many or a size class.

j_call: TRBJ2-1
d_call: NA
clone_size: NA
v_call: TRBV5-4
cdr3_aa: CASSPTSLTHNEQFF
cdr3_nt: TGTGCCAGCAGCCCCACTAGCCTAACTCACAATGAGCAGTTCTTC

j_call: TRBJ2-2
d_call: TRBD1
clone_size: once
v_call: TRBV5-1
cdr3_aa: CASSQDRRYTGELFF
cdr3_nt: TGCGCCAGCAGCCAGGACAGGAGATACACCGGGGAGCTGTTTTTT

j_call: TRBJ1-2
d_call: TRBD1
clone_size: NA
v_call: TRBV2
cdr3_aa: CASSRDSTYGYTF
cdr3_nt: TGTGCCAGCAGTAGGGACAGTACTTATGGCTACACCTTC

j_call: TRBJ2-5
d_call: TRBD2
clone_size: many
v_call: TRBV10-2
cdr3_aa: CASKLAGVGETQYF
cdr3_nt: TGCGCCAGCAAACTAGCGGGGGTCGGAGAGACCCAGTACTTC

j_call: TRBJ2-7
d_call: NA
clone_size: NA
v_call: TRBV4-2
cdr3_aa: CASGSDYEQYF
cdr3_nt: TGTGCCAGCGGTTCGGACTACGAGCAGTACTTC

j_call: TRBJ2-7
d_call: NA
clone_size: few
v_call: TRBV5-6
cdr3_aa: CASKALTSSYEQYF
cdr3_nt: TGTGCCAGCAAGGCGCTAACAAGCTCCTACGAGCAGTACTTC

j_call: TRBJ1-2
d_call: NA
clone_size: NA
v_call: TRBV5-1
cdr3_aa: CASSPRTTNYGYTF
cdr3_nt: TGCGCCAGCAGCCCGAGGACAACTAACTATGGCTACACCTTC

j_call: TRBJ2-1
d_call: NA
clone_size: once
v_call: TRBV7-9
cdr3_aa: CASSQLGAVSYNEQFF
cdr3_nt: TGTGCCAGCAGCCAACTAGGGGCCGTCTCCTACAATGAGCAGTTCTTC

j_call: TRBJ1-2
d_call: NA
clone_size: once
v_call: TRBV7-2
cdr3_aa: CASTRFGYTF
cdr3_nt: TGTGCCAGCACGAGGTTCGGCTACACCTTC

j_call: TRBJ1-5
d_call: NA
clone_size: once
v_call: TRBV27
cdr3_aa: CASSARGGLNSNQPQHF
cdr3_nt: TGTGCCAGCAGTGCCCGGGGAGGGCTTAATAGCAATCAGCCCCAGCATTTT

j_call: TRBJ2-1
d_call: NA
clone_size: NA
v_call: TRBV4-2
cdr3_aa: CASSQDWVSYNEQFF
cdr3_nt: TGTGCCAGCAGCCAAGATTGGGTTTCCTACAATGAGCAGTTCTTC

j_call: TRBJ2-7
d_call: NA
clone_size: NA
v_call: TRBV2
cdr3_aa: CASSEWYHEQYF
cdr3_nt: TGTGCCAGCAGTGAATGGTACCACGAGCAGTACTTC

j_call: TRBJ2-1
d_call: NA
clone_size: NA
v_call: TRBV2
cdr3_aa: CASSAVSIEQFF
cdr3_nt: TGTGCCAGCAGCGCTGTCTCTATTGAGCAGTTCTTC